The 32 T cell receptor beta chains given below trace back to one sample, sequenced in a study of OX40 agonist ivuxolimab in advanced cancers. The repertoire was sequenced with immunoSEQ multiplex PCR; TCRdb's copy has only in-frame clones and lacks some. The sample consists of fewer than 75,000 clones, about 87% of them appearing once. The sequences come from CD4+ or CD8+ T cells sorted from blood, collected in a trial of the OX40 agonist ivuxolimab. The receptor source for this set is an adult with an advanced solid tumor such as melanoma, head and neck, liver or kidney cancer.

The chain combines TRBV11-3 with TRBJ1-1; D is uncertain. CDR1 and CDR2 from the germline V gene are SGHNT and YENEEA. This CDR3 spans 13 amino acids. Trimming left V 1 base short and J 0 bases short, with 3 bases between. The CDR3 region is CASSLGVNTEAFF. The CDR3 DNA follows: TGTGCCAGCAGCTTAGGCGTGAACACTGAAGCTTTCTTT.

With respect to this clone: The same CDR3 also results from other DNA sequences found in this sample. The CDR3 spells CASSPTGDTEAFF. The CDR3 bases are TGTGCCAGCTCACCGACAGGTGACACTGAAGCTTTCTTT. The chain joins TRBV18 to TRBJ1-1; maybe TRBD1 (6 bases). CDR1 is KGHSH, CDR2 LQKENI, per germline. Trimming cost V 3 bases and J 3 bases, with 8 bases left between them. The CDR3 runs to 13 residues. Based on the CDR3 plus reference TRBV18 and TRBJ1-1, the full variable domain is NAGVMQNPRHLVRRRGQEARLRCSPMKGHSHVYWYRQLPEEGLKFMVYLQKENIIDESGMPKERFSAEFPKEGPSILRIQQVVRGDSAAYFCASSPTGDTEAFFGQGTRLTVV.

The chain uses TRBV7-9 and TRBJ2-1; TRBD1 aligns across 9 bases. J gave up 4 bases and V 2 bases, and 15 bases lay outside the gene matches. The germline V gene encodes CDR1 SEHNR and CDR2 FQNEAQ (reference sequence). The CDR3 runs 19 residues. The CDR3 DNA reads TGTGCCAGCAGCTTATCCCGACAGGGGGTGTCGCGTCCTTACAATGAGCAGTTCTTC. This translates into CASSLSRQGVSRPYNEQFF.

The rearrangement links TRBV6-6 to TRBJ1-5; D not certain. Trimming shortened V by 2 bases and J by 0 bases, and 8 bases separated the two germline ends. The germline V gene has CDR1 MNHNY and CDR2 SVGAGI (reference sequence). There are 15 residues in the CDR3. CDR3 loop: CASSYNPYSNQPQHF. The CDR3 nucleotides are TGTGCCAGCAGTTACAACCCTTATAGCAATCAGCCCCAGCATTTT.

The chain is built from TRBV19 and TRBJ2-2, with 9 bases aligning to TRBD1. CDR1 and CDR2 from the germline V gene are LNHDA and SQIVND (reference sequence). The CDR3 extends over 16 amino acids. V trimming: 4 bases; J trimming: 9 bases; junction bases outside the gene matches: 12. The CDR3 DNA reads as TGTGCCAGTAGTACCCACGGGACAGGGATTTTCCGGGAGCTGTTTTTT. Translated, it gives CASSTHGTGIFRELFF.

J is TRBJ2-2 and V is TRBV4-2; a possible D gene is TRBD2 (5 bases). Germline CDR1 is LGHNA and CDR2 is YNFKEQ. This CDR3 spans 16 amino acids. Trimming took 8 bases from V and 1 from J, leaving 17 bases between them. This CDR3 reads CASAGPDLVNTGELFF. For the CDR3, the DNA is TGTGCCAGCGCGGGTCCTGATCTAGTGAACACCGGGGAGCTGTTTTTT.

This chain connects TRBV7-7 to TRBJ2-5, with TRBD2 matching 9 bases. CDR3 length: 16 amino acids. V gave up 3 bases and J gave up 4 bases; unmatched junction bases: 9. From germline, CDR1 is SSHAT and CDR2 FNYEAQ (reference sequence). The CDR3 region has the DNA TGTGCCAGCAGCTTGTCCGGGACTAGCCGAAGAGAGACCCAGTACTTC. Translation gives CASSLSGTSRRETQYF.

J is TRBJ1-3 and V is TRBV19, with 7 bases lining up with TRBD1. V lost 1 base and J lost 2; bases outside the gene matches: 5. CDR3 size: 16 residues. The germline CDR1 and CDR2 sequences are LNHDA and SQIVND (reference sequence). In DNA, the CDR3 is TGTGCCAGTAGTATAGGAAGGGGGCGCGCTGGAAACACCATATATTTT. Its translation: CASSIGRGRAGNTIYF.

The count of this clone is one. This chain links TRBV29-1 with TRBJ2-2, with 7 nucleotides matching TRBD1. Germline trimming cut 7 bases from V and 0 bases from J; bases unmatched to any gene: 5. CDR1 is SQVTM, CDR2 ANQGSEA, per germline. The CDR3 extends over 14 amino acids. The CDR3 protein is CSAWGQTNTGELFF. CDR3 bases: TGCAGCGCCTGGGGACAGACGAACACCGGGGAGCTGTTTTTT.

V usage is TRBV28 and J usage is TRBJ2-3; 8 bases fit TRBD1. Per germline, CDR1 MDHEN and CDR2 SYDVKM. V lost 5 bases, J lost 0 bases, and 7 bases stayed unmatched. This CDR3 spans 16 amino acids. This chain's CDR3 is CASSARDRRSTDTQYF. CDR3 nucleotides: TGTGCCAGCAGTGCAAGGGACAGGCGCAGCACAGATACGCAGTATTTT.

The CDR3 coding sequence is TGTGCCAGTAGTGGGGACAGCGCAAGGAAACTGTTTTTT. This encodes CASSGDSARKLFF. The chain carries TRBV19 and TRBJ1-4, with 7 bases lining up with TRBD1. This CDR3 comprises 13 residues. The germline gives CDR1 LNHDA, CDR2 SQIVND (reference sequence). The ends lost 5 bases at V and 11 bases at J; junction bases unmatched: 8.

This clone was seen more than once but under ten times. The chain recombines TRBV30 with TRBJ2-6; D possibly corresponds to TRBD2 (7 bases). V was clipped by 2 bases and J by 2 bases, with 25 bases between them. The CDR3 loop spans 20 amino acids. Germline values: CDR1 GTSNPN, CDR2 SVGIG (reference sequence). The CDR3 sequence: CAWSSQGRVRDLAGANVLTF. CDR3 bases: TGTGCCTGGAGTTCTCAGGGGAGGGTTCGGGATCTGGCTGGGGCCAACGTCCTGACTTTC.

This clone was seen ten or more times. V gene TRBV10-1 combines with J gene TRBJ1-1, with TRBD1 identical over 7 bases. The CDR3 is made up of 13 amino acids. J was trimmed by 6 bases and V by 6 bases; bases with no gene match: 7. Germline CDR1 and CDR2: WNHNN and SYGVQD (reference sequence). CDR3 sequence reads: CASSHRGGPEAFF. CDR3 bases: TGCGCCAGCAGCCACAGGGGAGGGCCTGAAGCTTTCTTT.

The chain carries TRBV4-1 and TRBJ1-1; 8 bases are shared with TRBD1. This CDR3 contains 19 residues. Per the germline V gene, CDR1 is MGHRA and CDR2 is YSYEKL. The V and J ends lost 3 bases and 3 bases, in that order; junction bases with no gene match: 18. CDR3 nucleotide sequence: TGCGCCAGCAGCCAGGAATCAGGGGGCTGGCTAAGGGTGGACACTGAAGCTTTCTTT. As protein: CASSQESGGWLRVDTEAFF.

The rearrangement links TRBV28 to TRBJ2-7, with D tentatively TRBD1 (6 bases). Looked up from germline, CDR1 is MDHEN and CDR2 is SYDVKM. The CDR3 totals 14 residues. V was pared by 6 bases and J by 1 base, with 13 bases between. The CDR3 nucleotides read TGTGCCAGCAGAAACCACAGGGTTTCCTACGAGCAGTACTTC. Amino acid sequence: CASRNHRVSYEQYF.

The V call is TRBV30, the J call TRBJ1-6, with no clear D. The V gene's germline CDR1 is GTSNPN and CDR2 SVGIG (reference sequence). The CDR3 is 12 amino acids. The V end lost 5 bases, the J end lost 10 bases, and 12 bases lay between the germline ends. This CDR3 reads CAWAAVGSPLHF. The CDR3 DNA reads TGTGCCTGGGCCGCCGTCGGGTCACCCCTCCACTTT.

V is TRBV18 and J is TRBJ1-1; D unclear. The CDR3 spans 14 residues. Germline CDR1 reads KGHSH; CDR2 reads LQKENI. Trimming cost V 3 bases and J 4 bases, with 12 bases left between them. CDR3 coding DNA: TGTGCCAGCTCACCCGACATAGCCTCCACTGAAGCTTTCTTT. Translating it yields CASSPDIASTEAFF. Using reference TRBV18 and TRBJ1-1 for the parts outside the CDR3, the full variable domain is NAGVMQNPRHLVRRRGQEARLRCSPMKGHSHVYWYRQLPEEGLKFMVYLQKENIIDESGMPKERFSAEFPKEGPSILRIQQVVRGDSAAYFCASSPDIASTEAFFGQGTRLTVV.

The chain couples TRBV6-1 to TRBJ1-2, with D unresolved. Germline CDR1 is MNHNS and CDR2 is SASEGT. Trimming left V 3 bases short and J 0 bases short, with 8 bases between. CDR3 length: 14 residues. The CDR3 region has the DNA TGTGCCAGCAGTGAGCGTCCAGCTAACTATGGCTACACCTTC. Encoded protein: CASSERPANYGYTF.

This chain links TRBV5-1 with TRBJ2-1; possibly TRBD2 for D (5 bases). The germline V and J ends were trimmed by 0 bases and 9 bases, with 10 bases remaining between them. From germline, CDR1 is SGHRS and CDR2 YFSETQ. The CDR3 is made up of 13 amino acids. The CDR3 DNA sequence: TGCGCCAGCAGCTTGGCCAGAGAGGGTGAGCAGTTCTTC. Encoded protein: CASSLAREGEQFF.

The chain uses TRBV5-1 and TRBJ2-1; no reliable D call. V was cut by 4 bases and J by 8 bases, with 16 bases left in between. CDR3 length: 14 amino acids. The germline V gene has CDR1 SGHRS and CDR2 YFSETQ. CDR3 DNA sequence: TGCGCCAGCAGCCCCCAGCCCTCCAATGATGAGCAGTTCTTC. This sequence encodes CASSPQPSNDEQFF.

The J gene is TRBJ1-5, the V gene TRBV27; 12 bases fit TRBD1. The CDR3 is 19 amino acids. The trim removed 3 bases at V and 2 bases at J, leaving 11 bases unmatched. CDR1 is MNHEY, CDR2 SMNVEV, per germline (reference sequence). The CDR3 sequence: CASSFTPGQGALGNQPQHF. Here the CDR3 DNA reads TGTGCCAGCAGTTTCACTCCGGGACAGGGGGCTCTTGGCAATCAGCCCCAGCATTTT.

The chain couples TRBV7-2 to TRBJ2-7; D is uncertain. Germline V CDR1 and CDR2: SGHTA, FQGNSA. V shed 2 bases and J shed 2 bases, with 4 bases lying between them. The CDR3 has 12 residues. The CDR3 DNA sequence: TGTGCCAGCAGCTTACCCCCCTACGAGCAGTACTTC. It codes for CASSLPPYEQYF.

This clone has more than one count but fewer than ten. J is TRBJ1-5 and V is TRBV5-6; D is ambiguous. From germline, CDR1 is SGHDT and CDR2 YYEEEE. The ends were cut back, 0 bases at V and 7 bases at J, with 5 bases in the middle. The CDR3 totals 12 residues. CDR3 coding DNA: TGTGCCAGCAGCTTGGATGGGCAGCCCCAGCATTTT. Its translation is CASSLDGQPQHF.

The V call is TRBV6-5, the J call TRBJ2-2; 10 nucleotides align to TRBD2. This CDR3 spans 15 amino acids. From germline, CDR1 is MNHEY and CDR2 SVGAGI. J gave up 3 bases and V 7 bases, and 5 bases lay outside the gene matches. The CDR3 coding sequence is TGTGCCAGCACTAGCGGGAGTGAAGACACCGGGGAGCTGTTTTTT. This sequence encodes CASTSGSEDTGELFF.

V gene TRBV11-2 combines with J gene TRBJ2-7, with a tentative D call TRBD2 (7 bases). Germline values: CDR1 SGHAT, CDR2 FQNNGV. The CDR3 loop spans 15 amino acids. V shed 5 bases and J shed 5 bases, with 19 bases lying between them. The CDR3 here is CASSLNVGGQNEQYF. The DNA of the CDR3 is TGTGCCAGCAGCCTAAACGTCGGGGGGCAAAACGAGCAGTACTTC.

The CDR3 DNA is TGTGCCAGCAGTTTACCCCTAGCGGTGGCTTTCCAAGAGACCCAGTACTTC. As protein: CASSLPLAVAFQETQYF. The rearrangement uses TRBV27 and TRBJ2-5; 7 bases map to TRBD2. In germline, CDR1 is MNHEY, CDR2 SMNVEV (reference sequence). The CDR3 sequence is 17 residues long. V was clipped by 2 bases and J by 1 base; unmatched bases: 10.

The V gene is TRBV15, the J gene TRBJ1-1, with 12 positions matching TRBD1. Germline loops: CDR1 LNHNV, CDR2 YYDKDF (reference sequence). CDR3 length: 15 residues. V lost 5 bases and J lost 7; bases outside the gene matches: 8. CDR3 loop: CATSPGTGGQIEAFF. The CDR3 bases are TGTGCCACCAGCCCCGGGACAGGGGGCCAGATTGAAGCTTTCTTT.

The sample holds a few counts of this clone. The genes are TRBV29-1 and TRBJ1-1; D possibly corresponds to TRBD1 (5 bases). Germline assignment: CDR1 SQVTM and CDR2 ANQGSEA. V lost 4 bases and J lost 5, with 20 bases in between. The CDR3 extends over 15 amino acids. This chain's CDR3 is CSVVLVAGVDTEAFF. DNA for the CDR3: TGCAGCGTTGTTCTCGTGGCGGGGGTAGATACTGAAGCTTTCTTT.

The chain employs TRBV7-9 and TRBJ2-2, with D hard to call. CDR1 and CDR2 (germline): SEHNR, FQNEAQ (reference sequence). The V and J ends lost 4 bases and 2 bases respectively, with 11 bases between them. The CDR3 runs to 15 residues. The CDR3 protein is CASSSTPPNTGELFF. The CDR3 DNA sequence: TGTGCCAGCAGCTCAACCCCGCCCAACACCGGGGAGCTGTTTTTT.

The chain has TRBV21-1 and TRBJ2-6; the table's D call, TRBD2, has no DNA check behind it. TRBV21-1 is a listed pseudogene. CDR3 length equals 15 residues. The CDR3 nucleotides are TGTGCCAGCAGCAAAGCCGGCTCTGGGGCCAACGTCCTGACTTTC. Protein product: CASSKAGSGANVLTF.

V gene TRBV5-1 combines with J gene TRBJ2-5, with TRBD1 matching over 9 bases. This CDR3 is built from 14 residues. V lost 4 bases, J lost 4 bases, and 5 bases stayed unmatched. Germline V gene lookup returns CDR1 SGHRS and CDR2 YFSETQ. CDR3 loop: CASSPGTGLETQYF. For the CDR3, the DNA is TGCGCCAGCAGCCCCGGGACAGGGTTAGAGACCCAGTACTTC.

This clone was found a few times. CDR3 region: CAWSGTQNQPQHF. The DNA for the CDR3 is TGTGCCTGGAGTGGCACCCAAAATCAGCCCCAGCATTTT. This sequence joins TRBV30 and TRBJ1-5, with D unresolved. CDR1 and CDR2 from the germline V gene are GTSNPN and SVGIG (reference sequence). Trimming left V 1 base short and J 4 bases short, with 8 bases between. The length of the CDR3 is 13 residues. Based on the CDR3 plus reference TRBV30 and TRBJ1-5, the full variable domain is SQTIHQWPATLVQPVGSPLSLECTVEGTSNPNLYWYRQAAGRGLQLLFYSVGIGQISSEVPQNLSASRPQDRQFILSSKKLLLSDSGFYLCAWSGTQNQPQHFGDGTRLSIL.